The 24 T cell receptor beta chains presented below share a single source sample, sequenced in a study of T cell responses to AZD1222 COVID-19 vaccine. Measured with immunoSEQ multiplex PCR; TCRdb has only the in-frame clones, and not every one. The table records some 140,000 clones, approximately 87% of them present only once. The starting material was peripheral blood, obtained on day 0 of MenACWY control vaccination. These receptors were taken from an adult in good health.

This chain links TRBV2 with TRBJ1-3, with TRBD1 identical over 10 bases. Germline V lookup: CDR1 SNHLY, CDR2 FYNNEI. V lost 11 bases, J lost 2 bases, and 9 bases stayed unmatched. This CDR3 contains 15 residues. CDR3 nucleotides: TGTGCCGGCCGCCCGGGACAGGGGCCTGGAAACACCATATATTTT. Translated, it gives CAGRPGQGPGNTIYF.

V and J are TRBV5-4 and TRBJ1-2, with TRBD1 identical over 8 bases. Germline V lookup: CDR1 SGHNT, CDR2 YYREEE (reference sequence). This CDR3 is built from 14 residues. V gave up 4 bases and J gave up 2 bases; unmatched junction bases: 4. DNA of the CDR3: TGTGCCAGCAGCAAAGGACAGGGCAACTATGGCTACACCTTC. Residues: CASSKGQGNYGYTF.

The chain uses TRBV7-9 and TRBJ2-3; 7 positions agree with TRBD2. This CDR3 comprises 15 residues. From germline, CDR1 is SEHNR and CDR2 FQNEAQ (reference sequence). V shed 5 bases, J shed 6 bases, and the junction held 11 bases outside the gene matches. The CDR3 spells CASSPTSLSIDTQYF. The CDR3 region has the DNA TGTGCCAGCAGCCCGACTAGCCTTTCTATCGATACGCAGTATTTT.

This clone was recorded once. The chain recombines TRBV7-9 with TRBJ1-6, with TRBD1 identical over 10 bases. Germline CDR1 is SEHNR and CDR2 is FQNEAQ (reference sequence). This CDR3 has 18 amino acids. V dropped 5 bases and J dropped 7; count of bases not matched to a gene: 14. The CDR3 DNA reads TGTGCCAGCAGCACGACAGGGGGCGCACTGATTGGGAATTCACCCCTCCACTTT. Translating gives CASSTTGGALIGNSPLHF.

The chain uses TRBV4-2 and TRBJ1-6; TRBD1 is a possible D gene (6 bases). The V end lost 1 base, the J end lost 6 bases, and 13 bases lay between the germline ends. The CDR3 is 16 amino acids. Germline values: CDR1 LGHNA, CDR2 YNFKEQ. The DNA of the CDR3 is TGTGCCAGCAGCCAAGTAAGGGGGGAAACTAATTCACCCCTCCACTTT. This codes for CASSQVRGETNSPLHF.

V and J are TRBV30 and TRBJ2-3; D possibly corresponds to TRBD2 (7 bases). The germline V gene has CDR1 GTSNPN and CDR2 SVGIG (reference sequence). The V end was cut by 4 bases, the J end by 6 bases, with 14 bases between. The CDR3 length is 13 residues. CDR3 DNA: TGTGCCTGGATCGGCGGGGGCGTTGATACGCAGTATTTT. Translation: CAWIGGGVDTQYF.

The chain combines TRBV9 with TRBJ1-1; D unclear. Germline assignment: CDR1 SGDLS and CDR2 YYNGEE. This CDR3 spans 14 amino acids. The V gene lost 0 bases and the J gene lost 4 bases, with 10 bases spanning the gap. In nucleotides, the CDR3 is TGTGCCAGCAGCGTAGGAGGTTGGGGCACTGAAGCTTTCTTT. Translation: CASSVGGWGTEAFF. Full variable domain (missing parts from reference TRBV9 and TRBJ1-1): DSGVTQTPKHLITATGQRVTLRCSPRSGDLSVYWYQQSLDQGLQFLIQYYNGEERAKGNILERFSAQQFPDLHSELNLSSLELGDSALYFCASSVGGWGTEAFFGQGTRLTVV.

This clone came up a few times. J is TRBJ2-7 and V is TRBV3-1 (or the pseudogene TRBV3-2), with D possibly being TRBD1 (6 bases). The CDR3 has 13 residues. Trimming took 0 bases from V and 6 from J, leaving 9 bases between them. Germline V CDR1 and CDR2: LGHDT, YNNKEL (reference sequence). This CDR3 reads CASSQDTRGEQYV. In nucleotides, the CDR3 is TGTGCCAGCAGCCAAGATACCAGGGGCGAGCAGTACGTC.

The genes are TRBV7-9 and TRBJ2-5; 8 bases map to TRBD1. The J segment lost 5 bases and the V segment lost 5 bases, leaving 10 bases of the junction unmatched. CDR3 length equals 15 residues. The germline V gene has CDR1 SEHNR and CDR2 FQNEAQ (reference sequence). The CDR3 DNA follows: TGTGCCAGCAGCGAAAAACAGGGGGAGAGGGAGACCCAGTACTTC. It encodes CASSEKQGERETQYF. Together with reference TRBV7-9 and TRBJ2-5, the CDR3 gives the full variable domain: DTGVSQNPRHKITKRGQNVTFRCDPISEHNRLYWYRQTLGQGPEFLTYFQNEAQLEKSRLLSDRFSAERPKGSFSTLEIQRTEQGDSAMYLCASSEKQGERETQYFGPGTRLLVL.

In this sample, this clone turned up once. V and J are TRBV5-1 and TRBJ1-5, with D possibly TRBD1 on 6 matching bases. Germline V gene data show CDR1 as SGHRS and CDR2 as YFSETQ. The length of the CDR3 is 15 residues. The V and J ends lost 4 bases and 7 bases respectively, with 18 bases between them. The CDR3 nucleotides read TGCGCCAGCAGCGACGGGACTCAGGGGTTGCAGCCCCAGCATTTT. It codes for CASSDGTQGLQPQHF.

The rearrangement links TRBV10-2 to TRBJ1-2, with TRBD1 matching over 7 bases. Germline V lookup: CDR1 WSHSY, CDR2 SAAADI. The V segment lost 3 bases and the J segment 2 bases; nucleotides outside the gene matches: 0. There are 13 residues in the CDR3. The CDR3 nucleotides are TGCGCCAGCAGTGAACAGGGGAACTATGGCTACACCTTC. Protein sequence: CASSEQGNYGYTF.

This chain joins TRBV4-1 and TRBJ1-1; a weak D match, TRBD1 (5 bases). V lost 1 base to trimming and J lost 0 bases, with 12 bases between them. CDR1 and CDR2 from the germline V gene are MGHRA and YSYEKL. There are 16 residues in the CDR3. The CDR3 loop reads CASSQGPGQLNTEAFF. In DNA, the CDR3 is TGCGCCAGCAGCCAAGGTCCGGGGCAGTTGAACACTGAAGCTTTCTTT.

V is TRBV7-9 and J is TRBJ2-7; 9 bases fit TRBD2. CDR1 SEHNR and CDR2 FQNEAQ come from the germline V gene (reference sequence). After removal of 5 bases from V and 5 bases from J, the junction contained 10 bases not matched to a gene. This CDR3 comprises 15 residues. Here the CDR3 reads CASSPRASGIHEQYF. CDR3 DNA: TGTGCCAGCAGCCCCCGGGCTAGCGGGATCCACGAGCAGTACTTC. Full variable domain (outside the CDR3, taken from reference TRBV7-9 and TRBJ2-7): DTGVSQNPRHKITKRGQNVTFRCDPISEHNRLYWYRQTLGQGPEFLTYFQNEAQLEKSRLLSDRFSAERPKGSFSTLEIQRTEQGDSAMYLCASSPRASGIHEQYFGPGTRLTVT.

The J gene is TRBJ1-2, the V gene TRBV11-2; D unclear. V was cut by 5 bases and J by 2 bases, with 6 bases left in between. In germline, CDR1 is SGHAT, CDR2 FQNNGV. This CDR3 comprises 12 residues. The CDR3 DNA follows: TGTGCCAGCAGCCACACGAACTATGGCTACACCTTC. Amino acids: CASSHTNYGYTF.

The chain couples TRBV12-3 or TRBV12-4 to TRBJ1-2; 8 bases fit TRBD1. This CDR3 is built from 13 residues. V was pared by 8 bases and J by 8 bases, with 10 bases of the junction left unmatched. This chain's CDR3 is CASRRDRTGGYTF. DNA of the CDR3: TGTGCCAGCCGTCGGGACAGGACAGGAGGCTACACCTTC.

The chain carries TRBV6-5 and TRBJ2-5, with 12 bases lining up with TRBD2. This CDR3 spans 14 amino acids. V dropped 6 bases and J dropped 5; count of bases not matched to a gene: 4. CDR1 is MNHEY and CDR2 is SVGAGI in the germline V gene. The CDR3 is CASRASGGGETQYF. CDR3 in DNA: TGTGCCAGCAGGGCTAGCGGGGGGGGCGAGACCCAGTACTTC.

This clone was observed once. In DNA form, the CDR3 reads TGTGCCTGGAGTGTATTGGGCCGGCAGCCCCAGCATTTT. Protein product: CAWSVLGRQPQHF. The chain joins TRBV30 to TRBJ1-5; D is undetermined. The germline V gene encodes CDR1 GTSNPN and CDR2 SVGIG (reference sequence). V lost 0 bases and J 7 bases, leaving 10 bases between the germline ends. The CDR3 contains 13 residues.

The J gene is TRBJ1-3, the V gene TRBV15; D gene unclear. Trimming pared 0 bases from V and 0 bases from J, leaving 6 bases between. The CDR3 is made up of 15 amino acids. Germline V gene sequence: CDR1 LNHNV, CDR2 YYDKDF (reference sequence). The DNA for the CDR3 is TGTGCCACCAGCAGAGAACGTAGCTCTGGAAACACCATATATTTT. It translates to CATSRERSSGNTIYF. The full variable domain, completed using reference TRBV15 and TRBJ1-3, is DAMVIQNPRYQVTQFGKPVTLSCSQTLNHNVMYWYQQKSSQAPKLLFHYYDKDFNNEADTPDNFQSRRPNTSFCFLDIRSPGLGDTAMYLCATSRERSSGNTIYFGEGSWLTVV.

For this clone: Other DNA sequences in this sample translate to the same CDR3. The chain couples TRBV3-1 (or the pseudogene TRBV3-2) to TRBJ1-3; D is uncertain. Trimming shortened V by 2 bases and J by 4 bases, and 3 bases separated the two germline ends. The CDR3 length is 12 residues. The V gene's germline CDR1 is LGHDT and CDR2 YNNKEL (reference sequence). Written as DNA, the CDR3 is TGTGCCAGCAGCCAATCAGGAAACACCATATATTTT. Protein sequence: CASSQSGNTIYF.

The chain couples TRBV21-1 to TRBJ1-4; the D call of TRBD1 is as the table states it, not checked on the DNA. TRBV21-1 is assigned pseudogene status. The CDR3 is 18 amino acids. CDR3 amino acids: CASSLNGQIYNLNEKLFF. CDR3 coding DNA: TGTGCCAGCAGCCTAAACGGACAGATTTACAATCTCAATGAAAAACTGTTTTTT.

The rearrangement joins TRBV20-1 to TRBJ1-4; weak D call: TRBD1 (5 bases). Trimming took off 6 bases at V and 13 bases at J, with 15 bases between the two ends. Germline CDR1 reads DFQATT; CDR2 reads SNEGSKA (reference sequence). The CDR3 loop spans 11 amino acids. CDR3 sequence reads: CSAPDAGGLFF. CDR3 nucleotide sequence: TGCAGTGCCCCAGACGCCGGGGGACTGTTTTTT.

The chain's CDR3 is CASSLGLDRRYYGYTF. The CDR3 region has the DNA TGCGCCAGCAGCTTGGGTCTAGACAGGCGGTACTATGGCTACACCTTC. The V and J genes are TRBV5-1 and TRBJ1-2; TRBD1 is a possible D gene (6 bases). Germline loops: CDR1 SGHRS, CDR2 YFSETQ. The germline V and J ends were trimmed by 0 bases and 3 bases, with 15 bases remaining between them. This CDR3 has 16 residues.

V gene TRBV13 combines with J gene TRBJ2-1; TRBD2 matches at 7 bases. Germline V lookup: CDR1 PRHDT, CDR2 FYEKMQ (reference sequence). This CDR3 spans 14 amino acids. Losses at the gene ends were 4 bases for V and 5 bases for J; bases not matched to a gene: 5. The CDR3 loop reads CASSSQGGHNEQFF. Here the CDR3 DNA reads TGTGCCAGCAGCTCCCAGGGAGGGCACAATGAGCAGTTCTTC.

This clone appeared a single time. The identical CDR3 is also encoded by other nucleotide sequences in the sample. This chain uses TRBV6-5 with TRBJ1-2, with D possibly being TRBD1 (5 bases). The CDR3 runs to 12 residues. The V end was cut by 5 bases, the J end by 2 bases, with 6 bases between. CDR1 and CDR2 from the germline V gene are MNHEY and SVGAGI. CDR3: CASSPGNYGYTF. CDR3 nucleotides: TGTGCCAGCAGTCCAGGGAACTATGGCTACACCTTC.